This TCR beta chain is from a study of human T cells and chemical hapten exposure. TCRdb used MiXCR to reprocess the RACE reads, holding one entry per CDR3 protein. Of around 99,000 distinct CDR3 sequences in the sample, approximately 13% were seen once. CDR1 is SGHAT, CDR2 FQNNGV, per germline. The CDR3 has 15 amino acids. V shed 5 bases and J 3 bases; nucleotides not matched to a gene: 6. The time point here: patch test 1, 2 weeks after DPC sensitization. Sample treatment: therapeutic diphenylcyclopropenone sensitization with weekly scalp DPC. This TCR was recovered from a woman aged 40-49 years with alopecia areata. Some clones in this sample may be carry-over from other donors' samples. The rearrangement links TRBV11-2 to TRBJ2-1, with 8 bases fitting TRBD1. The sample consisted of whole blood, taken in connection with sensitization to the hapten diphenylcyclopropenone (DPC). CDR3 in DNA: TGTGCCAGCAGCCCCCAGGGGGCGGTCTACAATGAGCAGTTCTTC. Translating gives CASSPQGAVYNEQFF. Complete variable domain (other parts from reference TRBV11-2 and TRBJ2-1): EAGVAQSPRYKIIEKRQSVAFWCNPISGHATLYWYQQILGQGPKLLIQFQNNGVVDDSQLPKDRFSAERLKGVDSTLKIQPAKLEDSAVYLCASSPQGAVYNEQFFGPGTRLTVL.